This T cell receptor (beta chain) was sequenced during a study of CD8+ T cells in alopecia areata. Trimming removed 9 bases at V and 6 bases at J, with 14 bases between. Per the germline V gene, CDR1 is LNHDA and CDR2 is SQIVND (reference sequence). The CDR3 has 13 amino acids. As the sequencing template, cDNA was produced by extracting RNA and reverse transcribing it. TCRdb's table, derived via immunoSEQ multiplex PCR, lists solely in-frame clones and lacks some. The repertoire holds approximately 29,000 clones, with around 80% as singletons. This chain joins TRBV19 and TRBJ2-2; D might be TRBD1 (6 bases). The TCR was taken from a human donor with alopecia areata. The sample consisted of NKG2D-low CD8+ T cells sorted from blood. The chain's CDR3 is CASTSGDAGELFF. Written as DNA, the CDR3 is TGTGCCAGCACCTCAGGGGACGCCGGGGAGCTGTTTTTT. Combining the CDR3 with reference TRBV19 and TRBJ2-2 gives the whole variable domain DGGITQSPKYLFRKEGQNVTLSCEQNLNHDAMYWYRQDPGQGLRLIYYSQIVNDFQKGDIAEGYSVSREKKESFPLTVTSAQKNPTAFYLCASTSGDAGELFFGEGSRLTVL.